These 30 T cell receptor beta chains share one sample of origin, sequenced in a study of T cell responses to AZD1222 COVID-19 vaccine. Here immunoSEQ multiplex PCR was the method, and the copy in TCRdb shows in-frame clones only, minus some. The sample lists some 180,000 clones, 90% occurring once. The sample was peripheral blood, taken on day 0 of AZD1222 vaccination. These receptor sequences come from an adult in good health.

The chain is built from TRBV2 and TRBJ2-2; TRBD1 or TRBD2 may be the D gene (6 bases each). CDR1 is SNHLY and CDR2 is FYNNEI in the germline V gene. V gave up 7 bases and J gave up 5 bases, with 17 bases separating them. This CDR3 is built from 15 residues. The CDR3 sequence: CASISDGGATGELFF. DNA for the CDR3: TGTGCCAGCATATCCGACGGGGGCGCTACCGGGGAGCTGTTTTTT.

Written as DNA, the CDR3 is TGTGCCAGCAGCGTTGACAGTTTCAATTCACCCCTCCACTTT. Translating gives CASSVDSFNSPLHF. The chain combines TRBV9 with TRBJ1-6, with D possibly being TRBD1 (5 bases). The V end lost 2 bases, the J end lost 7 bases, and 10 bases lay between the germline ends. The CDR3 has 14 amino acids. Germline V lookup: CDR1 SGDLS, CDR2 YYNGEE.

The chain has TRBV5-1 and TRBJ2-6; 8 bases agree with TRBD1. This CDR3 contains 18 residues. V gave up 3 bases and J gave up 0 bases; unmatched junction bases: 8. CDR1 is SGHRS and CDR2 is YFSETQ in the germline V gene. The CDR3 is CASSWPGQVPSGANVLTF. The CDR3 nucleotides are TGCGCCAGCAGCTGGCCGGGACAGGTACCCTCTGGGGCCAACGTCCTGACTTTC. The whole variable domain, remainder taken from reference TRBV5-1 and TRBJ2-6, is KAGVTQTPRYLIKTRGQQVTLSCSPISGHRSVSWYQQTPGQGLQFLFEYFSETQRNKGNFPGRFSGRQFSNSRSEMNVSTLELGDSALYLCASSWPGQVPSGANVLTFGAGSRLTVL.

The J gene is TRBJ2-5, the V gene TRBV5-4; D gene unclear. V was cut by 4 bases and J by 2 bases, with 12 bases left in between. CDR1 and CDR2 (germline): SGHNT, YYREEE (reference sequence). The CDR3 covers 14 residues. Here the CDR3 DNA reads TGTGCCAGCAGCCCTGGCCAGATTCAAGAGACCCAGTACTTC. Residues: CASSPGQIQETQYF.

A remark on this clone: The same CDR3 arises from other DNA sequences in this sample as well. V and J are TRBV2 and TRBJ1-2; D remains ambiguous. The ends were cut back, 6 bases at V and 4 bases at J, with 9 bases in the middle. This CDR3 comprises 12 residues. Germline V gene lookup returns CDR1 SNHLY and CDR2 FYNNEI. DNA for the CDR3: TGTGCCAGCAGCCCCAGGAGCTATGGCTACACCTTC. It yields the protein CASSPRSYGYTF. The full variable domain, completed using reference TRBV2 and TRBJ1-2, is EPEVTQTPSHQVTQMGQEVILRCVPISNHLYFYWYRQILGQKVEFLVSFYNNEISEKSEIFDDQFSVERPDGSNFTLKIRSTKLEDSAMYFCASSPRSYGYTFGSGTRLTVV.

V is TRBV29-1 and J is TRBJ1-6, with 8 bases that match TRBD1. CDR1 is SQVTM and CDR2 is ANQGSEA in the germline V gene. Trimming removed 4 bases from V and 7 bases from J; junction bases left unmatched: 3. CDR3 size: 13 residues. The CDR3: CSVGQGNNSPLHF. The CDR3 DNA is TGCAGCGTTGGACAGGGGAACAATTCACCCCTCCACTTT.

Comments on this clone: The sample holds other DNA sequences that translate to the same CDR3. The genes are TRBV28 and TRBJ1-2, with D perhaps TRBD1 (5 bases). The germline gives CDR1 MDHEN, CDR2 SYDVKM. The CDR3 runs 16 residues. Between the trimmed V and J ends, which lost 5 bases and 6 bases, there was a span of 22 bases. As DNA, the CDR3 is TGTGCCAGCAGTCCCTCGTCAGGGCGCCTGGGCCATGGCTACACCTTC. Its translation: CASSPSSGRLGHGYTF.

This clone was observed many times. The genes are TRBV19 and TRBJ1-2, with 11 bases lining up with TRBD1. CDR1 and CDR2 from the germline V gene are LNHDA and SQIVND (reference sequence). V dropped 5 bases and J dropped 8; count of bases not matched to a gene: 7. The CDR3 spans 14 residues. The CDR3 sequence is CASSADRGLYGYTF. The CDR3 bases are TGTGCCAGTAGTGCGGACAGGGGGCTCTACGGCTACACCTTC.

V is TRBV5-6 and J is TRBJ1-2; possibly TRBD1 for D (5 bases). This CDR3 is built from 14 residues. CDR1 is SGHDT and CDR2 is YYEEEE in the germline V gene. Trimming removed 4 bases from V and 2 bases from J, with 12 bases in between. CDR3 region: CASSPIQVNYGYTF. For the CDR3, the DNA is TGTGCCAGCAGCCCAATACAGGTGAACTATGGCTACACCTTC.

The chain employs TRBV5-8 and TRBJ1-6, with D perhaps matching TRBD1 (6 bases). Germline V gene data show CDR1 as SGHTS and CDR2 as YDEGEE. The CDR3 runs to 17 residues. V gave up 3 bases and J gave up 0 bases, with 13 bases separating them. The CDR3 region is CASSSSGGSSYNSPLHF. In DNA, the CDR3 is TGTGCCAGCAGCTCGAGCGGGGGCAGCTCCTATAATTCACCCCTCCACTTT.

This sequence joins TRBV7-3 and TRBJ2-7; 11 bases map to TRBD2. There are 16 residues in the CDR3. Looked up from germline, CDR1 is SGHTA and CDR2 is FQGTGA. The junction had 12 bases not matched to a gene; V was cut back by 5 bases and J by 6 bases. The CDR3 DNA sequence: TGTGCCAGCAGCATGCATTTAGCGGGAGGGCATGGCGAGCAGTACTTC. It codes for CASSMHLAGGHGEQYF.

This chain links TRBV19 with TRBJ2-3; D may correspond to TRBD1 or TRBD2 (5 bases each). CDR1 is LNHDA and CDR2 is SQIVND in the germline V gene (reference sequence). CDR3 length: 14 residues. With 4 bases removed from V and 4 bases from J, the gap between germline ends came to 12 bases. CDR3 residues: CASSNNQGADTQYF. The DNA of the CDR3 is TGTGCCAGTAGTAACAACCAGGGAGCAGATACGCAGTATTTT.

The chain couples TRBV19 to TRBJ2-6; 8 bases match TRBD1. V lost 5 bases and J lost 2; bases outside the gene matches: 8. CDR1 and CDR2 (germline): LNHDA, SQIVND (reference sequence). This CDR3 has 17 residues. The CDR3 DNA reads TGTGCCAGTAGTGTCGGACAGGGAAGAACTGGGGCCAACGTCCTGACTTTC. Its protein product is CASSVGQGRTGANVLTF.

This chain links TRBV5-1 with TRBJ2-7; TRBD1 agrees at 8 bases. Germline V gene lookup returns CDR1 SGHRS and CDR2 YFSETQ. This CDR3 comprises 15 residues. Unmatched junction bases numbered 11, after V lost 5 bases and J lost 4 bases. The CDR3 DNA reads TGCGCCAGCAGATGGGGTACAGGGGGGTCTTACGAGCAGTACTTC. Residues: CASRWGTGGSYEQYF. The full variable domain, with the rest looked up from reference TRBV5-1 and TRBJ2-7, is KAGVTQTPRYLIKTRGQQVTLSCSPISGHRSVSWYQQTPGQGLQFLFEYFSETQRNKGNFPGRFSGRQFSNSRSEMNVSTLELGDSALYLCASRWGTGGSYEQYFGPGTRLTVT.

CDR3 DNA: TGTGCCAGCAGTGAAGCAGGGGGTAATTTATACAATGAGCAGTTCTTC. As protein: CASSEAGGNLYNEQFF. The chain is built from TRBV25-1 and TRBJ2-1, with 7 positions matching TRBD1. Germline CDR1 is MGHDK and CDR2 is SYGVNS. The CDR3 totals 16 residues. Trimming took 2 bases from V and 4 from J; bases not matched to a gene: 8.

The CDR3 DNA reads TGTGCCACCAGTGGACGAGTGGGAGCTAACTATGGCTACACCTTC. It specifies CATSGRVGANYGYTF. The J gene is TRBJ1-2, the V gene TRBV24-1; D gene unclear. The CDR3 contains 15 residues. Trimming shortened V by 5 bases and J by 0 bases, and 12 bases separated the two germline ends. Germline V CDR1 and CDR2: KGHDR, SFDVKD.

This chain uses TRBV4-2 with TRBJ1-4; D is ambiguous. The CDR3 extends over 15 amino acids. Germline V gene data show CDR1 as LGHNA and CDR2 as YNFKEQ. V was trimmed by 0 bases and J by 2 bases, leaving 7 bases between them. CDR3 sequence (DNA): TGTGCCAGCAGCCAAGATCTCTCGACTAATGAAAAACTGTTTTTT. It is translated as CASSQDLSTNEKLFF.

V is TRBV10-3 and J is TRBJ2-1; 8 nucleotides agree with TRBD2. Per germline, CDR1 ENHRY and CDR2 SYGVKD. This CDR3 contains 18 residues. V gave up 3 bases and J gave up 0 bases; unmatched junction bases: 10. CDR3: CAISDYSGTESSYNEQFF. The CDR3, as DNA: TGTGCCATCAGTGACTATAGCGGGACCGAAAGCTCCTACAATGAGCAGTTCTTC.

The chain joins TRBV6-1 to TRBJ1-6; D perhaps matches TRBD1 (6 bases). CDR1 and CDR2 from the germline V gene are MNHNS and SASEGT. The CDR3 covers 16 residues. V shed 2 bases and J shed 7 bases, with 15 bases lying between them. CDR3 bases: TGTGCCAGCAGTGAAAGGGGCCCAGGGGCCAATTCACCCCTCCACTTT. Translated: CASSERGPGANSPLHF.

The CDR3 nucleotides are TGCGCCAGCAGCTTGGGAGGCAGCTCTGGAAACACCATATATTTT. Its protein is CASSLGGSSGNTIYF. The rearrangement links TRBV5-1 to TRBJ1-3; the D is unclear. The CDR3 runs to 15 residues. Germline V CDR1 and CDR2: SGHRS, YFSETQ. V lost 0 bases to trimming and J lost 0 bases, with 7 bases between them.

The sample holds one count of this clone. This chain connects TRBV10-3 to TRBJ2-7; 9 bases line up with TRBD1. The V gene end was trimmed by 5 bases and the J gene end by 1 base; junction bases not matched to a gene: 3. Germline CDR1 ENHRY, CDR2 SYGVKD. The CDR3 has 14 residues. The CDR3 region is CAISFGTGSYEQYF. CDR3 DNA sequence: TGTGCCATCAGTTTCGGGACAGGGTCCTACGAGCAGTACTTC.

This chain connects TRBV2 to TRBJ1-4, with TRBD1 matching 7 bases. Looked up from germline, CDR1 is SNHLY and CDR2 is FYNNEI. The CDR3 is 15 amino acids. V dropped 6 bases and J dropped 8; count of bases not matched to a gene: 12. DNA for the CDR3: TGTGCCAGCAGCCGGGGGAGACAGGGAAACGAAAAACTGTTTTTT. Its protein product is CASSRGRQGNEKLFF.

V and J are TRBV30 and TRBJ2-5; 7 bases line up with TRBD1. The CDR3 totals 13 residues. Unmatched junction bases numbered 5, after V lost 3 bases and J lost 4 bases. Looked up from germline, CDR1 is GTSNPN and CDR2 is SVGIG (reference sequence). CDR3 protein: CAWRGQAGETQYF. DNA for the CDR3: TGTGCCTGGAGAGGACAGGCTGGAGAGACCCAGTACTTC.

This chain uses TRBV6-1 with TRBJ2-3; 8 nucleotides match TRBD2. The CDR3 runs to 18 residues. Germline V CDR1 and CDR2: MNHNS, SASEGT. V shed 4 bases, J shed 2 bases, and the junction held 14 bases outside the gene matches. The CDR3, as DNA: TGTGCCAGCAGTGCCCGTGTATCGGGGGGGCCTATCACAGATACGCAGTATTTT. Translating gives CASSARVSGGPITDTQYF.

V and J are TRBV5-1 and TRBJ2-5; possibly TRBD2 for D (5 bases). The V and J ends lost 0 bases and 2 bases respectively, with 14 bases between them. CDR3 length: 16 residues. Per germline, CDR1 SGHRS and CDR2 YFSETQ. The CDR3 DNA reads TGCGCCAGCAGCTTGGCCCTAGCAGGAGGTCAAGAGACCCAGTACTTC. Encoded protein: CASSLALAGGQETQYF. Full variable domain (outside the CDR3, taken from reference TRBV5-1 and TRBJ2-5): KAGVTQTPRYLIKTRGQQVTLSCSPISGHRSVSWYQQTPGQGLQFLFEYFSETQRNKGNFPGRFSGRQFSNSRSEMNVSTLELGDSALYLCASSLALAGGQETQYFGPGTRLLVL.

This rearrangement joins TRBV4-2 to TRBJ2-2; 15 bases align to TRBD2. J was trimmed by 6 bases and V by 5 bases; bases with no gene match: 4. The CDR3 is 16 amino acids. Germline V CDR1 and CDR2: LGHNA, YNFKEQ. CDR3: CASSGGLAGGPGELFF. As DNA, the CDR3 is TGTGCCAGCAGCGGAGGACTAGCGGGGGGGCCCGGGGAGCTGTTTTTT.

The CDR3 DNA reads TGCGCCAGCAGCCGTAACAGACAGGGGACTGGAAACACCATATATTTT. Its protein product is CASSRNRQGTGNTIYF. The chain has TRBV5-1 and TRBJ1-3; 8 bases are shared with TRBD1. The V gene's germline CDR1 is SGHRS and CDR2 YFSETQ. The CDR3 consists of 16 residues. After removal of 4 bases from V and 2 bases from J, the junction contained 8 bases not matched to a gene.

This chain links TRBV7-7 with TRBJ2-2, with TRBD2 matching 9 bases. Losses at the gene ends were 1 base for V and 5 bases for J; bases not matched to a gene: 5. Germline CDR1 is SSHAT and CDR2 is FNYEAQ (reference sequence). This CDR3 region has 16 residues. The CDR3: CASSLDSGSRTGELFF. CDR3 nucleotides: TGTGCCAGCAGCTTAGATAGCGGGAGTCGTACCGGGGAGCTGTTTTTT.

The J gene is TRBJ2-7, the V gene TRBV6-5, with D possibly matching TRBD2 (6 bases). Trimming pared 8 bases from V and 2 bases from J, leaving 13 bases between. The CDR3 has 13 amino acids. Looked up from germline, CDR1 is MNHEY and CDR2 is SVGAGI. The CDR3 coding sequence is TGTGCCAGCGGCGGGGTATCGGCCTACGAGCAGTACTTC. It specifies CASGGVSAYEQYF.

V usage is TRBV6-5 and J usage is TRBJ1-5; D possibly corresponds to TRBD1 (5 bases). The germline V gene encodes CDR1 MNHEY and CDR2 SVGAGI. This CDR3 is built from 13 residues. V was shortened by 6 bases and J by 9 bases, with 15 bases between the two germline ends. The chain's CDR3 is CASSAGHGLPQHF. For the CDR3, the DNA is TGTGCCAGCAGCGCAGGGCACGGTTTGCCCCAGCATTTT.